The 7 T cell receptor beta chains below were found in one sample sequenced in a study of beta chain features in type 1 diabetes. Expressed TCRB transcripts were sequenced after all isolated RNA was converted to cDNA. Repertoires were generated with immunoSEQ multiplex PCR, while TCRdb's copy carries only in-frame clones and drops some. This table holds some 180,000 clones, about an eighth found once. The specimen was central memory CD4+ T cells from blood. The receptors derive from a woman aged 18-35 years in good health.

This clone was detected a few times. V gene TRBV2 combines with J gene TRBJ1-2; the match to TRBD1 covers 8 bases. CDR1 SNHLY and CDR2 FYNNEI come from the germline V gene. Trimming removed 5 bases from V and 11 bases from J; junction bases left unmatched: 13. CDR3 length: 14 residues. CDR3 DNA sequence: TGTGCCAGCAGTTACAACCAGGGACAGGACGCTTACACCTTC. It is translated as CASSYNQGQDAYTF.

The chain is built from TRBV28 and TRBJ2-1, with TRBD2 matching over 11 bases. Germline assignment: CDR1 MDHEN and CDR2 SYDVKM. The CDR3 sequence is 16 residues long. With V trimmed by 4 bases and J by 9 bases, 11 bases remained unmatched. The CDR3 coding sequence is TGTGCCAGCAGTTCCCCGGCTAGCGGGAGGTCGGGTGAGCAGTTCTTC. It translates to CASSSPASGRSGEQFF.

CDR3 sequence: CSVPSATNEKLFF. CDR3 in DNA: TGCAGCGTTCCCAGCGCAACTAATGAAAAACTGTTTTTT. The chain joins TRBV29-1 to TRBJ1-4; no reliable D call. The V and J ends lost 5 bases and 0 bases respectively, with 7 bases between them. This CDR3 spans 13 amino acids. From germline, CDR1 is SQVTM and CDR2 ANQGSEA.

The chain joins TRBV7-2 to TRBJ2-1; TRBD2 matches at 13 bases. V lost 1 base, J lost 14 bases, and 8 bases stayed unmatched. Germline assignment: CDR1 SGHTA and CDR2 FQGNSA. This CDR3 contains 15 residues. DNA for the CDR3: TGTGCCAGCAGCTTAGTGGGGACTAGCGGGAATCTCAAGTTCTTC. As protein: CASSLVGTSGNLKFF.

This sequence joins TRBV7-9 and TRBJ2-1; D perhaps matches TRBD2 (6 bases). This CDR3 region has 15 residues. V lost 6 bases to trimming and J lost 7 bases, with 19 bases between them. Germline values: CDR1 SEHNR, CDR2 FQNEAQ (reference sequence). The CDR3 nucleotides are TGTGCCAGCAGTACTGGTAGGGAGGTGGGTAATGAGCAGTTCTTC. Translating gives CASSTGREVGNEQFF.

This rearrangement joins TRBV21-1 to TRBJ2-5; the D call TRBD1 from the table was never checked on the DNA. TRBV21-1 is given as a pseudogene. The CDR3 contains 14 residues. The CDR3, as DNA: TGTGCCAGCGGAGACAGGGGGCCGCCAGAGACCCAGTACTTC. Its translation is CASGDRGPPETQYF.

The DNA of the CDR3 is TGTGCCAGCAGCCCTGGGACTAGCGGGAGGAGAAGGAATGAGCAGTTCTTC. Translated: CASSPGTSGRRRNEQFF. The rearrangement links TRBV5-8 to TRBJ2-1, with 15 bases identical to TRBD2. V trimming: 4 bases; J trimming: 7 bases; junction bases outside the gene matches: 9. Germline assignment: CDR1 SGHTS and CDR2 YDEGEE. This CDR3 region has 17 residues.